Presented here are 32 T cell receptor beta chains from one specimen sequenced in a study of CD8+CD57+ T cells in acquired aplastic anemia. The study profiled TCR beta VDJ and CDR3 using genomic DNA as template. MiXCR, applied by TCRdb to the reads, yields one record per CDR3 protein. Found here are approximately 190,000 distinct CDR3 sequences, approximately 48% of them singletons; the top ten hold about 8.8%. Whoever was chosen for sequencing had shown CD8+CD57+ cell expansion by flow cytometry. Source material: sorted CD4+, CD8+, or CD8+CD57+ T cells (not recorded which) from PBMCs. These receptors came from a human donor with aplastic anemia.

The rearrangement joins TRBV29-1 to TRBJ1-2; D remains ambiguous. CDR1 and CDR2 from the germline V gene are SQVTM and ANQGSEA. Deletions cut 5 bases from V and 4 bases from J, with 14 bases between. CDR3 length: 13 residues. This chain's CDR3 is CSVSSDTSYGYTF. For the CDR3, the DNA is TGCAGCGTTTCGTCAGACACATCCTATGGCTACACCTTC.

The rearrangement uses TRBV29-1 and TRBJ2-7; weak D call: TRBD2 (5 bases). V lost 6 bases and J 2 bases, leaving 26 bases between the germline ends. CDR1 is SQVTM, CDR2 ANQGSEA, per germline. The CDR3 is 17 residues long. The CDR3 protein is CSVSGYSLEKITYEQYF. The DNA of the CDR3 is TGCAGCGTATCGGGGTACAGCCTGGAAAAGATCACCTACGAGCAGTACTTC.

The genes are TRBV12-3 or TRBV12-4 and TRBJ1-6; D gene ambiguous. The CDR3 contains 13 residues. V lost 2 bases and J 14 bases, leaving 13 bases between the germline ends. The CDR3 DNA is TGTGCCAGCAGTTTATCCCCAGAACGGTCCCTCCACTTT. This encodes CASSLSPERSLHF.

At least ten counts were recorded for this clonotype. V is TRBV14 and J is TRBJ2-1, with D perhaps TRBD2 (6 bases). The CDR3 is 16 amino acids. Trimming cost V 4 bases and J 6 bases, with 19 bases left between them. CDR1 and CDR2 from the germline V gene are SGHDN and FVKESK. The CDR3 region is CASSPPGLEWANEQFF. The CDR3, as DNA: TGTGCCAGCAGCCCGCCGGGACTCGAATGGGCCAATGAGCAGTTCTTC.

The chain joins TRBV2 to TRBJ2-7; 9 bases fit TRBD2. Losses at the gene ends were 8 bases for V and 5 bases for J; bases not matched to a gene: 4. There are 12 residues in the CDR3. Per germline, CDR1 SNHLY and CDR2 FYNNEI. The CDR3 DNA reads TGTGCCAGCCGGCTAGCGGGGAACGAGCAGTACTTC. Translating it yields CASRLAGNEQYF. Together with reference TRBV2 and TRBJ2-7, the CDR3 gives the full variable domain: EPEVTQTPSHQVTQMGQEVILRCVPISNHLYFYWYRQILGQKVEFLVSFYNNEISEKSEIFDDQFSVERPDGSNFTLKIRSTKLEDSAMYFCASRLAGNEQYFGPGTRLTVT.

This clonotype showed up many times. The chain combines TRBV6-1 with TRBJ2-7; the D gene is possibly TRBD2 (6 bases). Germline values: CDR1 MNHNS, CDR2 SASEGT. The CDR3 contains 14 residues. Trimming cost V 7 bases and J 6 bases, with 19 bases left between them. CDR3 protein: CASTDPARGGEQYF. CDR3 nucleotides: TGTGCCAGCACCGATCCTGCTCGGGGAGGCGAGCAGTACTTC.

V usage is TRBV2 and J usage is TRBJ1-2; D not certain. Trimming cost V 3 bases and J 6 bases, with 11 bases left between them. This CDR3 region has 13 residues. The germline CDR1 and CDR2 sequences are SNHLY and FYNNEI. Here the CDR3 reads CASSEFETDGYTF. In DNA form, the CDR3 reads TGTGCCAGCAGTGAGTTTGAGACCGATGGCTACACCTTC.

The J gene is TRBJ2-5, the V gene TRBV2; no reliable D call. Germline-derived CDR1 and CDR2 are SNHLY and FYNNEI. V lost 7 bases and J 4 bases, leaving 13 bases between the germline ends. This CDR3 is 13 amino acids long. The CDR3 nucleotides are TGTGCCAGCACGGATTATAGCACAGAGACCCAGTACTTC. It is translated as CASTDYSTETQYF.

The rearrangement links TRBV5-1 to TRBJ2-3; TRBD2 matches at 8 bases. V shed 5 bases, J shed 2 bases, and the junction held 1 base outside the gene matches. The CDR3 is 13 residues long. Germline V CDR1 and CDR2: SGHRS, YFSETQ. The CDR3 protein is CASSSGITDTQYF. CDR3 sequence (DNA): TGCGCCAGCAGTAGCGGGATCACAGATACGCAGTATTTT.

This clonotype showed up just a few times. Germline is not matched at one junction end, which may reflect a read error. V and J are TRBV5-4 and TRBJ1-1; weak D call: TRBD1 (6 bases). The CDR3 extends over 13 amino acids. Germline values: CDR1 SGHNT, CDR2 YYREEE (reference sequence). The DNA of the CDR3 is TGTGCCAGCAGCCTAGACAGGAACACTGATGCTTTCTTT. Its protein is CASSLDRNTDAFF. Looking up the rest from reference TRBV5-4 and TRBJ1-1 gives the full variable domain: ETGVTQSPTHLIKTRGQQVTLRCSSQSGHNTVSWYQQALGQGPQFIFQYYREEENGRGNFPPRFSGLQFPNYSSELNVNALELDDSALYLCASSLDRNTDAFFGQGTRLTVV.

This clonotype was counted at least ten times. The chain couples TRBV13 to TRBJ2-7; 7 bases line up with TRBD2. From germline, CDR1 is PRHDT and CDR2 FYEKMQ (reference sequence). The CDR3 spans 18 residues. J gave up 6 bases and V 5 bases, and 22 bases lay outside the gene matches. The CDR3, as DNA: TGTGCCAGCAGCACTACCTCGCCCCTAGCGGAGTCAGGTCGCGAGCAGTACTTC. Amino acid sequence: CASSTTSPLAESGREQYF.

This clonotype was observed many times. The CDR3 DNA is TGTGCCAGCCTCCAACAGGGGTCCTCCTACGAGCAGTACTTC. This encodes CASLQQGSSYEQYF. The rearrangement uses TRBV12-3 or TRBV12-4 and TRBJ2-7; 7 bases are a match to TRBD1. J lost 0 bases, V lost 8 bases, and 7 bases had no gene match. The CDR3 is 14 residues long.

The chain recombines TRBV7-8 with TRBJ1-2; TRBD1 is a possible D gene (5 bases). V lost 5 bases and J 4 bases, leaving 17 bases between the germline ends. The CDR3 totals 15 residues. Germline V CDR1 and CDR2: SGHVS, FQNEAQ. The CDR3 reads CASSQRMGEFYGYTF. CDR3 coding DNA: TGTGCCAGCAGCCAAAGAATGGGGGAGTTCTATGGCTACACCTTC.

This chain joins TRBV15 and TRBJ2-1, with 7 bases fitting TRBD2. The CDR3 contains 13 residues. Germline values: CDR1 LNHNV, CDR2 YYDKDF (reference sequence). Trimming took 5 bases from V and 4 from J; bases not matched to a gene: 2. The CDR3 DNA sequence: TGTGCCACCAGCTTAGCGGGTTACAATGAGCAGTTCTTC. This gives the protein CATSLAGYNEQFF.

The J gene is TRBJ1-5, the V gene TRBV5-1, with D hard to call. Trimming pared 4 bases from V and 0 bases from J, leaving 11 bases between. This CDR3 comprises 15 residues. Germline CDR1 reads SGHRS; CDR2 reads YFSETQ. For the CDR3, the DNA is TGCGCCAGCAGCGCAGGCGGCAATAGCAATCAGCCCCAGCATTTT. Amino acid sequence: CASSAGGNSNQPQHF.

This chain uses TRBV10-1 with TRBJ1-1; D not certain. Germline V gene data show CDR1 as WNHNN and CDR2 as SYGVQD (reference sequence). There are 14 residues in the CDR3. Deletions cut 2 bases from V and 1 base from J, with 8 bases between. The CDR3 nucleotides read TGCGCCAGCAGTGAGGGACCCACGAACACTGAAGCTTTCTTT. It yields the protein CASSEGPTNTEAFF.

This clonotype was picked up many times. A read error is possible here, since a much larger clone lies one base away. The J gene is TRBJ1-5, the V gene TRBV20-1; 8 bases line up with TRBD1. The CDR3 contains 13 residues. The germline CDR1 and CDR2 sequences are DFQATT and SNEGSKA (reference sequence). The CDR3, as DNA: TGCGGTGCTTTAACAGGGGGGCATCAGCCCCAGCATTTT. It translates to CGALTGGHQPQHF.

This clonotype was counted ten times or more. This rearrangement joins TRBV19 to TRBJ1-2; the D gene is possibly TRBD1 (5 bases). V lost 6 bases and J lost 10, with 24 bases in between. Germline CDR1 and CDR2: LNHDA and SQIVND (reference sequence). This CDR3 is 15 amino acids long. CDR3 in DNA: TGTGCCAGTAGCCCACTTCTTTGGGGGACCCCGGCCTACACCTTC. Amino acid sequence: CASSPLLWGTPAYTF.

CDR3 protein: CASSLAGVNQPQHF. The CDR3 DNA follows: TGTGCCAGCAGCCTGGCTGGGGTTAATCAGCCCCAGCATTTT. The J gene is TRBJ1-5, the V gene TRBV5-6, with no clear D. Trimming shortened V by 4 bases and J by 4 bases, and 12 bases separated the two germline ends. Germline CDR1 reads SGHDT; CDR2 reads YYEEEE. This CDR3 spans 14 amino acids. The full variable domain, rest sourced from reference TRBV5-6 and TRBJ1-5, is DAGVTQSPTHLIKTRGQQVTLRCSPKSGHDTVSWYQQALGQGPQFIFQYYEEEERQRGNFPDRFSGHQFPNYSSELNVNALLLGDSALYLCASSLAGVNQPQHFGDGTRLSIL.

This clonotype appeared many times. The chain joins TRBV7-8 to TRBJ2-7; D could derive from TRBD1 or TRBD2 (6 bases each). CDR3 length equals 15 residues. The germline V and J ends were trimmed by 2 bases and 6 bases, with 17 bases remaining between them. The germline CDR1 and CDR2 sequences are SGHVS and FQNEAQ. In DNA, the CDR3 is TGTGCCAGCAGCTTACGGGTGGATGGAGGGGGCGAGCAGTACTTC. Translating gives CASSLRVDGGGEQYF.

The chain has TRBV7-3 and TRBJ2-3, with TRBD1 matching over 10 bases. The length of the CDR3 is 17 residues. The germline V gene encodes CDR1 SGHTA and CDR2 FQGTGA. The ends lost 1 base at V and 6 bases at J; junction bases unmatched: 10. The CDR3 region has the DNA TGTGCCAGCAGCTTAAGGAGTGGGGACAGGGGTATCGATACGCAGTATTTT. It specifies CASSLRSGDRGIDTQYF.

J is TRBJ2-1 and V is TRBV9; D may correspond to TRBD1 or TRBD2 (6 bases each). The germline V gene encodes CDR1 SGDLS and CDR2 YYNGEE. Between the trimmed V and J ends, which lost 4 bases and 1 base, there was a span of 15 bases. CDR3 length equals 16 residues. CDR3 protein: CASSHEGGGSYNEQFF. The DNA of the CDR3 is TGTGCCAGCAGCCACGAGGGGGGCGGTTCCTACAATGAGCAGTTCTTC.

The chain carries TRBV2 and TRBJ1-5; the D gene is possibly TRBD1 (5 bases). The CDR3 has 15 amino acids. V lost 2 bases and J lost 0, with 8 bases in between. Per germline, CDR1 SNHLY and CDR2 FYNNEI. In DNA, the CDR3 is TGTGCCAGCAGTGAAAGGGGACCTAGCAATCAGCCCCAGCATTTT. Residues: CASSERGPSNQPQHF. Looking up the rest from reference TRBV2 and TRBJ1-5 gives the full variable domain: EPEVTQTPSHQVTQMGQEVILRCVPISNHLYFYWYRQILGQKVEFLVSFYNNEISEKSEIFDDQFSVERPDGSNFTLKIRSTKLEDSAMYFCASSERGPSNQPQHFGDGTRLSIL.

This clonotype was counted at least ten times. The gene calls are TRBV7-9 and TRBJ2-3; D unclear. The CDR3 has 14 amino acids. Germline CDR1 SEHNR, CDR2 FQNEAQ (reference sequence). The V end was cut by 3 bases, the J end by 0 bases, with 7 bases between. CDR3 protein: CASSFGGSTDTQYF. For the CDR3, the DNA is TGTGCCAGCAGCTTTGGCGGTAGCACAGATACGCAGTATTTT.

This clonotype was counted at least ten times. CDR3 sequence (DNA): TGCAGTGCCCGCCGGGACTCGAGCTCCTACGAGCAGTACTTC. Translated, it gives CSARRDSSSYEQYF. This chain connects TRBV20-1 to TRBJ2-7; the D gene is possibly TRBD2 (6 bases). CDR1 and CDR2 (germline): DFQATT, SNEGSKA (reference sequence). The germline V and J ends were trimmed by 6 bases and 0 bases, with 15 bases remaining between them. This CDR3 contains 14 residues.

V and J are TRBV7-3 and TRBJ2-7, with a possible D match to TRBD1 (5 bases). CDR1 and CDR2 (germline): SGHTA, FQGTGA. The CDR3 consists of 13 residues. V lost 1 base to trimming and J lost 2 bases, with 6 bases between them. The CDR3 sequence: CASSLKGAYEQYF. DNA for the CDR3: TGTGCCAGCAGCTTAAAAGGGGCCTACGAGCAGTACTTC.

This chain uses TRBV2 with TRBJ1-5; D is possibly TRBD1 (5 bases). V lost 4 bases, J lost 5 bases, and 15 bases lay in between. Germline V CDR1 and CDR2: SNHLY, FYNNEI. The CDR3 sequence is 15 residues long. The CDR3 here is CASSATGQGYQPQHF. The CDR3 region has the DNA TGTGCCAGCAGTGCTACTGGGCAGGGCTATCAGCCCCAGCATTTT.

Only one count was recorded for this clonotype. V usage is TRBV2 and J usage is TRBJ2-2; D is possibly TRBD1 (6 bases). Looked up from germline, CDR1 is SNHLY and CDR2 is FYNNEI. The CDR3 totals 17 residues. Trimming took 6 bases from V and 2 from J, leaving 19 bases between them. Written as DNA, the CDR3 is TGTGCCAGCAGCCCGACCCCGAGAGGGGGAAACACCGGGGAGCTGTTTTTT. This gives the protein CASSPTPRGGNTGELFF.

In this sample, this clonotype turned up many times. The chain carries TRBV4-2 and TRBJ1-5, with 9 bases fitting TRBD1. The CDR3 loop spans 19 amino acids. The germline V gene encodes CDR1 LGHNA and CDR2 YNFKEQ. Trimming took 3 bases from V and 0 from J; bases not matched to a gene: 12. CDR3 protein: CASSHRFRTGVNSNQPQHF. The CDR3 DNA is TGTGCCAGCAGCCACCGATTCCGGACAGGGGTCAATAGCAATCAGCCCCAGCATTTT.

This clonotype was seen repeatedly, ten times or more. This sequence joins TRBV2 and TRBJ2-7, with TRBD1 as a possible D gene (5 bases). CDR3 length equals 14 residues. Germline V gene lookup returns CDR1 SNHLY and CDR2 FYNNEI. V lost 7 bases and J lost 1, with 14 bases in between. Written as DNA, the CDR3 is TGTGCCAGCAAAGACAGTGACAGTTCCTACGAGCAGTACTTC. Its translation: CASKDSDSSYEQYF.

Comment on this clonotype: A much more abundant neighbour one base away suggests this may be a read error. The chain couples TRBV14 to TRBJ2-2; tentatively, D is TRBD2 (5 bases). Per germline, CDR1 SGHDN and CDR2 FVKESK. The CDR3 sequence is 14 residues long. The CDR3 loop is CASSQEAVTGELSF. The CDR3 coding sequence is TGTGCCAGCAGCCAAGAGGCAGTTACCGGGGAGCTGTCTTTT.

This clonotype came up a few times. The chain carries TRBV10-3 and TRBJ2-5; D gene uncertain. The CDR3 sequence is 13 residues long. V was shortened by 0 bases and J by 5 bases, with 7 bases between the two germline ends. Looked up from germline, CDR1 is ENHRY and CDR2 is SYGVKD. As DNA, the CDR3 is TGTGCCATCAGTGAGTCCACTTTTGAGACCCAGTACTTC. Translating it yields CAISESTFETQYF.